The clone carrying this TCR beta chain was recorded a few times. Looked up from germline, CDR1 is LNHDA and CDR2 is SQIVND (reference sequence). Trimming at V came to 10 bases and at J to 2 bases, leaving 6 bases not matched to a gene. The CDR3 has 15 residues. MiXCR, applied by TCRdb to the 5' RACE reads, yields one record per CDR3 protein. Of hundreds of thousands of distinct CDR3 sequences listed, 5.5% to 6.5% were seen once; the top ten hold under 2%. This sample was taken from a study of identical twins. The V gene is TRBV19, the J gene TRBJ2-5, with 14 bases lining up with TRBD2. The sequenced sample was naive T cells sorted from blood. The receptor was isolated from a man aged 18 to 35 in good health. DNA of the CDR3: TGTGCCACCGCTGGGACTAGCGGGGGACAAGAGACCCAGTACTTC. It codes for CATAGTSGGQETQYF.